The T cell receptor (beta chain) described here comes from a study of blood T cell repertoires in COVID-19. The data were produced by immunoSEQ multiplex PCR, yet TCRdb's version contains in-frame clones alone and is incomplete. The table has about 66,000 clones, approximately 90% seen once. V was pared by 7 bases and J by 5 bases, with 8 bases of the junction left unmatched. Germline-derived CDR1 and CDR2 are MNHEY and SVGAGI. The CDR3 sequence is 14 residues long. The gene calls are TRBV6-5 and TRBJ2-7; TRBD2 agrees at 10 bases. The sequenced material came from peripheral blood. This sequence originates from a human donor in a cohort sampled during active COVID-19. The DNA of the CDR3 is TGTGCCAGCAAGATGGGACTAGCGAGCAACGAGCAGTACTTC. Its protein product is CASKMGLASNEQYF.